A selection of T cell receptor beta chains follows, all from one sample in a study of cytomegalovirus exposure and HLA in healthy donors. Only in-frame clones appear in the TCRdb table, and some are missing; sequencing was by immunoSEQ multiplex PCR. The sample contains approximately 280,000 clones, around 87% of which appear only once. Material for sequencing was PBMCs. These receptors were collected from a woman between 18 and 29 years old in good health and CMV-seronegative. Both conserved end residues are part of each CDR3. The D gene is left open where the match is weak. Expanded clones get a size class; other rows say once, few or many, or leave the size out.

>TRBD2|-|TRBV7-3|TRBJ2-1
TGTGCCAGCAGCTTTAGCGGGAGCTCCTACAATGAGCAGTTCTTC
CASSFSGSSYNEQFF
>-|-|TRBV28|TRBJ1-2
TGTGCCAGCAGCCCGGACAGCCCTTTCTATGGCTACACCTTC
CASSPDSPFYGYTF
>TRBD1|-|TRBV30|TRBJ1-6
TGTGCCTGGAGTGTCCGGGACAGCGGAAATTCACCCCTCCACTTT
CAWSVRDSGNSPLHF
>TRBD2|-|TRBV9|TRBJ2-5
TGTGCCAGCAGCGCGACTAGCGGCCAAGAGACCCAGTACTTC
CASSATSGQETQYF
>-|-|TRBV29-1|TRBJ2-5
TGCAGCGCCAACCGGGGCCAAGAGACCCAGTACTTC
CSANRGQETQYF
>TRBD2|-|TRBV10-3|TRBJ2-1
TGTGCCATCAGTGAATTCGGACTAGCGGCGGGGAATGAGCAGTTCTTC
CAISEFGLAAGNEQFF
>-|-|TRBV28|TRBJ2-7
TGTGCCAGCCTGGATTGGGCGGGTGAGCAGTACTTC
CASLDWAGEQYF
>-|-|TRBV15|TRBJ2-7
TGTGCCACCAGCAGAGATCTCGTATACGAGCAGTACTTC
CATSRDLVYEQYF
>TRBD1|-|TRBV2|TRBJ1-2
TGTGCCAGCAGTGAAGAGTGGTGGGTCCTCAGGGGGGGCTACACCTTC
CASSEEWWVLRGGYTF
>TRBD2|-|TRBV11-2|TRBJ2-1
TGTGCCTCCAAGCGGGAGAGCTACTACAATGAGCAGTTCTTC
CASKRESYYNEQFF
>TRBD1|-|TRBV5-1|TRBJ1-1
TGCGCCAGCAGCACCGGACAGGGGAACCACGGGGGTGAAGCTTTCTTT
CASSTGQGNHGGEAFF
>TRBD1|-|TRBV29-1|TRBJ1-2
TGCAGCGCAGACAGGGATTTCTATGGCTACACCTTC
CSADRDFYGYTF
>TRBD1|-|TRBV23-1|TRBJ2-3
TGCGCCAGCAGTCGCCACCTCCGGGACAGGGTCACAGATACGCAGTATTTT
CASSRHLRDRVTDTQYF
>TRBD1|once|TRBV2|TRBJ2-3
TGTGCCAGTAACAGGGGTATCACAGATACGCAGTATTTT
CASNRGITDTQYF
>TRBD1|-|TRBV6-5|TRBJ1-1
TGTGCCAGCAGTTACTCGACAGGGGGGCCGATGGAAGCTTTCTTT
CASSYSTGGPMEAFF
>-|-|TRBV7-7|TRBJ2-3
TGTGCTAGCAGCTTAGTGGCTGGGCCTGAACGTACGCAGTATTTT
CASSLVAGPERTQYF
>-|-|TRBV6-5|TRBJ1-5
TGTGCCAGCAGACAGAACAGGGCCGATCAGCCCCAGCATTTT
CASRQNRADQPQHF
>-|-|TRBV5-5|TRBJ1-6
TGTGCCAGCAGCCAAAACTTCGGGCAGGGGCATTCACCCCTCCACTTT
CASSQNFGQGHSPLHF
>TRBD1|once|TRBV11-2|TRBJ1-4
TGTGCCAGCAGCCCCCGACAGGGGACAGATGAAAAACTGTTTTTT
CASSPRQGTDEKLFF
>TRBD2|-|TRBV6-4|TRBJ2-3
TGTGCCAGCAGGAAACTAGCGGGAGAAACAGATACGCAGTATTTT
CASRKLAGETDTQYF
>TRBD1|once|TRBV5-4|TRBJ2-3
TGTGCCAGCAGCGCAGAGGGGGCTAGCACAGATACGCAGTATTTT
CASSAEGASTDTQYF
>TRBD1|-|TRBV4-1|TRBJ2-2
TGCGCCAGCAGCCAAGAACCCCCAGGGACAGCTAACACCGGGGAGCTGTTTTTT
CASSQEPPGTANTGELFF
>TRBD2|-|TRBV29-1|TRBJ2-1
TGCAGCGTTGAAGATCCCCACGGGAGGCCTCACCTCTACAATGAGCAGTTCTTC
CSVEDPHGRPHLYNEQFF
>-|once|TRBV6-5|TRBJ1-1
TGTGCCAGCAGTTACTCCTCAGGATCGAGCACTGAAGCTTTCTTT
CASSYSSGSSTEAFF
>-|-|TRBV10-3|TRBJ2-3
TGTGCCATCAGTGAGCCGGGACAAACGACCGGTAATACGCAGTATTTT
CAISEPGQTTGNTQYF
>TRBD2|once|TRBV9|TRBJ2-1
TGTGCCAGCAGCGTTTTGTCTGGGGCTAGCGGGAGGAGGGATGAGCAGTTCTTC
CASSVLSGASGRRDEQFF
>-|-|TRBV2|TRBJ2-3
TGTGCCAGCAGTGTAATTGGCACAGATACGCAGTATTTT
CASSVIGTDTQYF
>TRBD1|-|TRBV9|TRBJ2-2
TGTGCCAGCAGCGGAAGAACAGGGGGCTTTGGCACCGGGGAGCTGTTTTTT
CASSGRTGGFGTGELFF
>-|-|TRBV9|TRBJ2-2
TGTGCCAGCAGCTTTACAGGCACCGGGGAGCTGTTTTTT
CASSFTGTGELFF